This T cell receptor beta chain is from a study of memory B cells and T cells in multiple sclerosis (dated by TCRdb to 2016 to 2019). Looking at the study overall: The study compared TCR beta repertoires of autoproliferating peripheral T cells with brain lesion-infiltrating T cells in multiple sclerosis patients. TCR sequencing included two multiple sclerosis patients for whom either brain lesions at autopsy or brain-infiltrating cells from biopsy were available. Broader findings and caveats from the paper: Because clone-set sizes varied across compartments, the counts of shared clonotypes were affected, making normalization necessary.

This clone was observed a single time. There is no known antigen for this receptor. No clone much larger than this one lies a single base away; base qualities are absent. Autoproliferating (CFSEdim) and non-proliferating (CFSEhi) T cell fractions were sequenced separately after stimulus-free culture of CFSE-labeled PBMCs. A total of some 5x10^7 CFSE-labeled PBMCs were cultured for 7 days without stimulus, and replicate wells were then pooled. PBMCs were labeled with approximately 0.5 uM CFSE and were cultured without exogenous stimuli in serum-free AIM-V medium. Before use, PBMCs were isolated by Ficoll density gradient centrifugation and cryopreserved. Live 7-AAD-negative cells were sorted on a FACSAria III, washed with PBS, and frozen at -80 degrees C as dry pellets. Genomic DNA was extracted, and the immunoSEQ Platform was used to amplify TCRbeta CDR3 regions from that DNA. The immunoSEQ assay used multiplex PCR together with high-throughput sequencing and a bioinformatics pipeline from the vendor. On the study's bioinformatics: After discarding non-productive sequences and any CDR3s under 4 amino acids in length, clonotype frequencies were recalculated for each sample. In immunoSEQ Analyzer 2.0, shared clonotypes were identified as those with identical CDR3 amino acid, V gene and J gene sequences. Repertoire overlap was normalized by dividing shared clonotype counts by the product of both clone-set sizes, scaled by 1000 into arbitrary units. TCRdb holds this immuneACCESS table with in-frame rearrangements only. Some clones are missing; in checked studies, unresolved V genes explain under half, and the rest has no known cause. Clone size and the V and J calls come from that table; the DNA yielded D and trimming. This sample has 12,000 or so clones in its table, and approximately 85% of those were observed once. The biggest ten clones account for less than 3% of the sample.

This TCR derives from a human donor with multiple sclerosis. The sequenced sample was PBMCs from blood kept in culture.

CDR3 sequence: CATLDRGIGNEQFF. The sequenced DNA is TGCGCCACCCTCGACAGGGGTATTGGGAATGAGCAGTTCTTC. The sequence is built from TRBV10-2 and TRBJ2-1, with TRBD1 identical over 8 junction bases. In the germline V gene, CDR1 corresponds to WSHSY and CDR2 to SAAADI. Trimming accounts for 10 bases at V and 7 bases at J, while the number of junction bases matched to no gene is 12. From its cysteine to its phenylalanine, the CDR3 spans 14 amino acids. Only the CDR3 DNA is retained, 42 bases long and in frame from the first base.